The present entry profiles one T cell receptor beta chain with its context. Which antigen it targets is not known. Within one base of it there is no much larger clone, and no base qualities were kept. This entry comes from a study of OX40 agonist ivuxolimab in advanced cancers. In terms of the full investigation: Ivuxolimab was a fully human IgG2 agonistic monoclonal antibody targeting the costimulatory receptor OX40 (CD134). Intravenous ivuxolimab was administered to patients every 2 weeks at six dose levels: 0.01, 0.1, 0.3, 1.5, 3 and 10 mg/kg. Of the roughly 50 dose-escalation patients, hepatocellular carcinoma was present in about 19, melanoma in roughly 15, renal cell carcinoma in 9 and head and neck cancer in 9. A male proportion of roughly 80% and a mean age of approximately 62 years, ranging from roughly 23 to 79, were recorded for the dose-escalation cohort. Patients were allowed to have had prior anti-PD-1, anti-PD-L1 or anti-CTLA-4 therapy, and more than 35% of the dose-escalation patients had been treated with checkpoint inhibitors. Partial responses occurred in three dose-escalation patients: two with cutaneous melanoma and one with hepatocellular carcinoma. The purpose of peripheral TCRbeta sequencing was to test whether ivuxolimab changed TCR sequence diversity and led to clonal T-cell expansion. The monotherapy dose-escalation portion (N ≈ 57 patients) of the phase I ivuxolimab trial is reported in the paper.

The CDR1 and CDR2 encoded by the germline V gene (reference sequence) are GTSNPN and SVGIG. The CDR3 measures 14 amino acids from cysteine to phenylalanine. Solely the CDR3 DNA is kept, with 42 bases framed from the first base. V is shortened by 5 bases, J by 3 bases, and the region joining them spans 17 bases. On the study overall, not on this receptor specifically: The antigen specificity of the peripheral T cells that underwent clonal expansion was not determined. At doses of 0.1 to 3.0 mg/kg, clonal expansion of both CD4+ and CD8+ T cells in blood was seen between baseline and week 6. In partial responders in the 0.1-3.0 mg/kg groups, normalized peripheral clonal expansion was found to be among the lowest, especially among CD8+ T cells. Low levels of normalized T-cell clonal expansion were also seen in some patients who did not respond. After ivuxolimab, expanded clones were on average more numerous among CD8+ T cells than among CD4+ T cells.

The trial excluded patients who had a history of autoimmune disease or who were on systemic immunosuppression. Peripheral blood for TCR sequencing was collected from all dose cohorts at baseline, on cycle 4 day 1, and on cycle 7 day 1. The samples were drawn from a first-in-human, open-label, multicenter phase I dose-escalation trial of ivuxolimab. Adults with locally advanced or metastatic melanoma, renal cell carcinoma, hepatocellular carcinoma or head and neck squamous cell carcinoma were enrolled in the trial. Before TCR sequencing, CD4+ and CD8+ T cells were separately sorted from peripheral blood. To sequence the TCRbeta CDR3 region, genomic DNA was isolated from the sorted cells. TCRbeta CDR3 regions were sequenced using the immunoSEQ Assay. Drawn from immuneACCESS, this table holds only the in-frame rearrangements with V and J called that TCRdb kept. Clones are partly lost; checked studies trace under half to an unresolved V gene and leave the rest unexplained. This sample comprises tens of thousands of clones, about 86% of them detected only once. About 3.8% of the sample is in the top ten clones.

The chain is encoded by TRBV30 joined to TRBJ2-7; TRBD1 is possibly the D segment (6 matching bases). The receptor's source is an adult with an advanced solid tumor such as melanoma, head and neck, liver or kidney cancer. Sample: CD4+ or CD8+ T cells sorted from blood, taken in a trial of the OX40 agonist ivuxolimab. The CDR3 reads as follows: CAWEGDTRNYEQYF. The DNA reads TGTGCCTGGGAAGGGGACACTCGAAACTACGAGCAGTACTTC.